A single sample gave rise to the 30 T cell receptor beta chains below, sequenced in a study of blood T cell repertoires in COVID-19. Sequencing used immunoSEQ multiplex PCR; TCRdb keeps in-frame clones, though not all of them. This table has 250,000 to 300,000 clones, around 88% appearing once. The sequencing sample was made of peripheral blood. Every receptor here comes from an elderly man with acute or convalescent COVID-19.

This chain connects TRBV6-5 to TRBJ2-5, with D perhaps TRBD1 (5 bases). The V end was cut by 2 bases, the J end by 1 base, with 11 bases between. The length of the CDR3 is 15 residues. Germline V CDR1 and CDR2: MNHEY, SVGAGI. The CDR3 is CASSYSWTTQETQYF. The CDR3, as DNA: TGTGCCAGCAGTTACAGCTGGACAACCCAAGAGACCCAGTACTTC.

The rearrangement uses TRBV5-1 and TRBJ2-5; 7 bases are shared with TRBD1. V lost 0 bases and J lost 5; bases outside the gene matches: 7. Looked up from germline, CDR1 is SGHRS and CDR2 is YFSETQ. This CDR3 comprises 15 residues. CDR3 DNA sequence: TGCGCCAGCAGCTTGGCCCCAGGGGGTCTGGAGACCCAGTACTTC. This encodes CASSLAPGGLETQYF.

This clone was seen just once. This sequence joins TRBV24-1 and TRBJ2-7; D is unclear. Germline V lookup: CDR1 KGHDR, CDR2 SFDVKD. V was pared by 9 bases and J by 0 bases, with 11 bases between. The CDR3 runs to 13 residues. CDR3 protein: CATDAGNSYEQYF. The CDR3 region has the DNA TGTGCCACCGACGCAGGAAACTCCTACGAGCAGTACTTC.

The chain employs TRBV6-6 and TRBJ2-7, with a possible D match to TRBD1 (5 bases). The CDR3 sequence is 15 residues long. Germline-derived CDR1 and CDR2 are MNHNY and SVGAGI (reference sequence). V dropped 0 bases and J dropped 1 base, with 10 bases sitting between them. CDR3 nucleotide sequence: TGTGCCAGCAGTTACTCGAGCCAGGGTTCCTACGAGCAGTACTTC. It is translated as CASSYSSQGSYEQYF.

This rearrangement joins TRBV6-5 to TRBJ2-4, with D perhaps TRBD2 (6 bases). The germline CDR1 and CDR2 sequences are MNHEY and SVGAGI. This CDR3 region has 12 residues. The germline V and J ends were trimmed by 6 bases and 5 bases, with 8 bases remaining between them. The CDR3 DNA reads TGTGCCAGCAGGGGGGGACAAAACATTCAGTACTTC. This translates into CASRGGQNIQYF.

V usage is TRBV30 and J usage is TRBJ1-1; D may be TRBD1 (5 bases). V dropped 1 base and J dropped 8 bases, with 8 bases sitting between them. Germline V gives CDR1 GTSNPN, CDR2 SVGIG (reference sequence). The CDR3 spans 11 residues. The CDR3 reads CAWSGGGEAFF. For the CDR3, the DNA is TGTGCCTGGAGTGGGGGGGGAGAAGCTTTCTTT.

V is TRBV27 and J is TRBJ1-2; 7 bases are shared with TRBD1. The CDR3 has 15 amino acids. Losses at the gene ends were 5 bases for V and 4 bases for J; bases not matched to a gene: 10. CDR1 is MNHEY and CDR2 is SMNVEV in the germline V gene (reference sequence). As DNA, the CDR3 is TGTGCCAGCAGTCGAATAGGGGGCGCGGGCTATGGCTACACCTTC. Translation: CASSRIGGAGYGYTF.

With respect to this clone: Other DNA variants within this sample encode the same CDR3. The chain recombines TRBV5-1 with TRBJ1-3; no clear D. From germline, CDR1 is SGHRS and CDR2 YFSETQ. CDR3 length: 16 residues. V lost 0 bases and J lost 0, with 10 bases in between. CDR3 sequence reads: CASSLVLGDSGNTIYF. The DNA of the CDR3 is TGCGCCAGCAGCTTGGTTCTAGGCGACTCTGGAAACACCATATATTTT.

The chain links TRBV28 to TRBJ2-7, with 7 bases lining up with TRBD1. CDR1 is MDHEN and CDR2 is SYDVKM in the germline V gene. The CDR3 runs to 17 residues. The trim removed 2 bases at V and 3 bases at J, leaving 13 bases unmatched. CDR3 loop: CASSLGRTGKALYEQYF. The CDR3 bases are TGTGCCAGCAGTTTAGGTCGGACAGGCAAGGCCCTCTACGAGCAGTACTTC. Drawing the rest from reference TRBV28 and TRBJ2-7, the complete variable domain is DVKVTQSSRYLVKRTGEKVFLECVQDMDHENMFWYRQDPGLGLRLIYFSYDVKMKEKGDIPEGYSVSREKKERFSLILESASTNQTSMYLCASSLGRTGKALYEQYFGPGTRLTVT.

V and J are TRBV19 and TRBJ2-4, with 7 bases matching TRBD2. Germline loops: CDR1 LNHDA, CDR2 SQIVND (reference sequence). CDR3 length equals 13 residues. Trimming removed 5 bases from V and 9 bases from J; junction bases left unmatched: 7. The CDR3 loop is CASSALSGGIQYF. In nucleotides, the CDR3 is TGTGCCAGTAGTGCCCTCTCGGGGGGCATTCAGTACTTC.

V gene TRBV19 combines with J gene TRBJ2-2; D is perhaps TRBD1 (6 bases). V was trimmed by 6 bases and J by 7 bases, leaving 18 bases between them. Germline V CDR1 and CDR2: LNHDA, SQIVND (reference sequence). The CDR3 length is 15 residues. The CDR3 loop is CASSRVRGRSGELFF. The CDR3 DNA reads TGTGCCAGTAGCCGAGTCAGGGGTCGTAGCGGGGAGCTGTTTTTT.

This chain joins TRBV9 and TRBJ1-1; 7 nucleotides agree with TRBD1. This CDR3 region has 16 residues. Looked up from germline, CDR1 is SGDLS and CDR2 is YYNGEE. The V segment lost 3 bases and the J segment 0 bases; nucleotides outside the gene matches: 8. The CDR3 loop is CASSAQTGPMNTEAFF. CDR3 DNA sequence: TGTGCCAGCAGCGCCCAGACAGGGCCTATGAACACTGAAGCTTTCTTT.

This chain uses TRBV5-4 with TRBJ1-2; D perhaps matches TRBD1 (5 bases). Germline-derived CDR1 and CDR2 are SGHNT and YYREEE (reference sequence). The length of the CDR3 is 14 residues. The V end was cut by 0 bases, the J end by 0 bases, with 6 bases between. CDR3: CASSLGGANYGYTF. The CDR3 DNA follows: TGTGCCAGCAGCTTGGGGGGGGCTAACTATGGCTACACCTTC.

V usage is TRBV28 and J usage is TRBJ1-5; no clear D. In germline, CDR1 is MDHEN, CDR2 SYDVKM. This CDR3 has 15 amino acids. V lost 7 bases and J lost 4, with 17 bases in between. CDR3 DNA sequence: TGTGCCAGCAATTATCATGGGCAGCCAAATCAGCCCCAGCATTTT. This translates into CASNYHGQPNQPQHF.

The chain couples TRBV2 to TRBJ2-5; TRBD1 matches 8 bases. The V and J ends lost 7 bases and 4 bases, in that order; junction bases with no gene match: 11. The germline gives CDR1 SNHLY, CDR2 FYNNEI. CDR3 size: 15 residues. The CDR3 sequence is CASTPRTGIGETQYF. CDR3 DNA sequence: TGTGCCAGCACTCCACGGACAGGGATTGGAGAGACCCAGTACTTC.

The gene calls are TRBV6-4 and TRBJ2-2; 8 bases are shared with TRBD2. The J segment lost 4 bases and the V segment lost 3 bases, leaving 4 bases of the junction unmatched. This CDR3 is built from 15 residues. Germline loops: CDR1 MRHNA, CDR2 SNTAGT. DNA of the CDR3: TGTGCCAGCAGTGAAGATAGCGGGATCACCGGGGAGCTGTTTTTT. It is translated as CASSEDSGITGELFF.

The chain recombines TRBV10-3 with TRBJ2-3, with TRBD2 as a possible D gene (5 bases). CDR3 length: 15 residues. Germline assignment: CDR1 ENHRY and CDR2 SYGVKD. The V end lost 10 bases, the J end lost 2 bases, and 19 bases lay between the germline ends. The CDR3 DNA is TGTGCCACCTCACCGGGCAGCGGCAACACAGATACGCAGTATTTT. It is translated as CATSPGSGNTDTQYF.

The genes are TRBV5-1 and TRBJ2-7, with 8 nucleotides matching TRBD1. This CDR3 contains 15 residues. The V segment lost 3 bases and the J segment 4 bases; nucleotides outside the gene matches: 9. From germline, CDR1 is SGHRS and CDR2 YFSETQ. Written as DNA, the CDR3 is TGCGCCAGCAGCTCCTCTACCGGGACAGGTTACGAGCAGTACTTC. Translated: CASSSSTGTGYEQYF.

This clone showed up just once. The chain recombines TRBV27 with TRBJ2-3, with D perhaps matching TRBD1 (5 bases). The CDR3 is made up of 13 amino acids. Germline loops: CDR1 MNHEY, CDR2 SMNVEV (reference sequence). The V and J ends lost 6 bases and 2 bases respectively, with 9 bases between them. The CDR3 region has the DNA TGTGCCAGCAGCGACAGTCCCACAGATACGCAGTATTTT. This translates into CASSDSPTDTQYF.

V and J are TRBV6-6 and TRBJ2-7; TRBD1 is a possible D gene (6 bases). CDR3 length: 13 amino acids. V gave up 7 bases and J gave up 0 bases, with 10 bases separating them. CDR1 and CDR2 from the germline V gene are MNHNY and SVGAGI (reference sequence). CDR3 protein: CASTRDNSYEQYF. CDR3 sequence (DNA): TGTGCCAGCACCCGGGACAACTCCTACGAGCAGTACTTC.

The chain is built from TRBV5-6 and TRBJ1-6; TRBD1 matches at 7 bases. The V gene end was trimmed by 0 bases and the J gene end by 6 bases; junction bases not matched to a gene: 6. Germline V lookup: CDR1 SGHDT, CDR2 YYEEEE. This CDR3 has 16 amino acids. CDR3 region: CASSLADRDFNSPLHF. The DNA for the CDR3 is TGTGCCAGCAGCTTGGCTGACAGGGATTTTAATTCACCCCTCCACTTT.

The chain links TRBV6-6 to TRBJ2-7; 10 positions match TRBD1. The CDR3 is made up of 15 amino acids. Looked up from germline, CDR1 is MNHNY and CDR2 is SVGAGI (reference sequence). V shed 8 bases, J shed 6 bases, and the junction held 13 bases outside the gene matches. The DNA for the CDR3 is TGTGCCAGCGTCAGAGCCGGGACAGGGGTTTCCGAGCAGTACTTC. The encoded protein is CASVRAGTGVSEQYF.

The J gene is TRBJ1-1, the V gene TRBV10-1, with D uncertain. Germline assignment: CDR1 WNHNN and CDR2 SYGVQD (reference sequence). Trimming pared 3 bases from V and 0 bases from J, leaving 11 bases between. The CDR3 extends over 15 amino acids. Here the CDR3 reads CASSESRGMNTEAFF. The CDR3, as DNA: TGCGCCAGCAGTGAATCCCGCGGAATGAACACTGAAGCTTTCTTT.

This clone was counted between two and nine times. The CDR3 DNA follows: TGTGCCACCAGTGATTTGGACAGGGGGCTTACAGATACGCAGTATTTT. This codes for CATSDLDRGLTDTQYF. The chain couples TRBV24-1 to TRBJ2-3; 10 bases fit TRBD1. CDR1 and CDR2 from the germline V gene are KGHDR and SFDVKD. CDR3 size: 16 residues. Trimming at V came to 0 bases and at J to 3 bases, leaving 2 bases not matched to a gene.

The V gene is TRBV7-2, the J gene TRBJ2-5; 10 bases align to TRBD2. J lost 5 bases, V lost 3 bases, and 6 bases had no gene match. Per the germline V gene, CDR1 is SGHTA and CDR2 is FQGNSA. The CDR3 spans 15 residues. CDR3 coding DNA: TGTGCCAGCAGCTTTCAGCGGGGGGGCCGGGAGACCCAGTACTTC. Translated: CASSFQRGGRETQYF.

CDR3 residues: CASSLNETLTYEQYF. The CDR3 nucleotides read TGCGCCAGCAGCTTGAACGAGACACTTACCTACGAGCAGTACTTC. The V and J genes are TRBV5-1 and TRBJ2-7; D unclear. Germline CDR1 is SGHRS and CDR2 is YFSETQ. CDR3 length equals 15 residues. The V gene lost 1 base and the J gene lost 2 bases, with 13 bases spanning the gap.

The V call is TRBV18, the J call TRBJ1-5, with D uncertain. The CDR3 has 14 residues. V was clipped by 6 bases and J by 1 base, with 10 bases between them. CDR1 KGHSH and CDR2 LQKENI come from the germline V gene. The CDR3 nucleotides are TGTGCCAGCTCCCGAATGGAGAGCAATCAGCCCCAGCATTTT. This gives the protein CASSRMESNQPQHF. Supplemented by reference TRBV18 and TRBJ1-5, the full variable domain reads NAGVMQNPRHLVRRRGQEARLRCSPMKGHSHVYWYRQLPEEGLKFMVYLQKENIIDESGMPKERFSAEFPKEGPSILRIQQVVRGDSAAYFCASSRMESNQPQHFGDGTRLSIL.

J is TRBJ1-2 and V is TRBV11-2; tentatively, D is TRBD1 (5 bases). Trimming shortened V by 0 bases and J by 7 bases, and 6 bases separated the two germline ends. The CDR3 length is 12 residues. Germline CDR1 reads SGHAT; CDR2 reads FQNNGV. CDR3 region: CASSLDRAGYTF. In DNA form, the CDR3 reads TGTGCCAGCAGCTTAGACAGGGCTGGCTACACCTTC.

The V call is TRBV11-2, the J call TRBJ1-2, with TRBD1 as a possible D gene (6 bases). V was clipped by 4 bases and J by 6 bases, with 15 bases between them. Germline CDR1 is SGHAT and CDR2 is FQNNGV. This CDR3 is 14 amino acids long. The CDR3 coding sequence is TGTGCCAGCAGCTGGGCTGGAGCAGGGGATGGCTACACCTTC. Encoded protein: CASSWAGAGDGYTF.

The chain links TRBV13 to TRBJ1-2; TRBD1 aligns across 10 bases. V was pared by 7 bases and J by 5 bases, with 7 bases of the junction left unmatched. The CDR3 is made up of 14 amino acids. The germline V gene has CDR1 PRHDT and CDR2 FYEKMQ (reference sequence). The CDR3 is CASKPRTGGYGYTF. CDR3 bases: TGTGCCAGCAAGCCCCGGACAGGGGGTTATGGCTACACCTTC.